Below, one T cell receptor beta chain is given with its context. Its target is unknown. CDR3 length: 13 amino acids. Germline V gene sequence: CDR1 SGHRS, CDR2 YFSETQ. V shed 0 bases and J 7 bases; nucleotides not matched to a gene: 1. This record comes from a study of cytomegalovirus exposure and HLA in healthy donors. About the study: A prior analysis found 117 million unique TCR beta sequences from roughly 180 million T cells.

Study-level results: HLA alleles showed associations with 16,951 TCR beta sequences in a later analysis, at a 0.05 false discovery rate. Reports indicate that TCR beta sequences accurately predicted the HLA-A and HLA-B alleles of most subjects.

Use of 60 Vbeta and 13 Jbeta primers characterized the PCR. Sequencing used immunoSEQ multiplex PCR; TCRdb keeps in-frame clones, though not all of them. The data contain around 99,000 clones, approximately 84% of them singletons. This receptor was taken from a man aged 30 to 39 in good health and CMV-seronegative. The rearrangement links TRBV5-1 to TRBJ2-1; 7 bases are shared with TRBD2. The sample was PBMCs. The CDR3 coding sequence is TGCGCCAGCAGCTTGGGCGGGAGAAATGAGCAGTTCTTC. Protein product: CASSLGGRNEQFF.